What follows are 32 T cell receptor beta chains derived from one specimen sequenced in a study of shared clonotypes between healthy human individuals. Data came from immunoSEQ multiplex PCR; TCRdb stores just in-frame clones and leaves some out. The sample yields fewer than 130,000 clones, 65% to 75% seen once. Material: memory CD8+ T cells sorted from blood. Indicated subset: CD45RO+ cells pooled with CCR7-negative TemRA cells. The receptors were sampled from a woman in her thirties in good health.

This chain joins TRBV11-3 and TRBJ2-1, with a tentative D call TRBD2 (5 bases). Germline V CDR1 and CDR2: SGHNT, YENEEA. Trimming pared 5 bases from V and 4 bases from J, leaving 6 bases between. This CDR3 is built from 12 residues. CDR3 in DNA: TGTGCCAGCAGCGCGGGTTACAATGAGCAGTTCTTC. It is translated as CASSAGYNEQFF.

This clone was recorded once. In DNA, the CDR3 is TGTGCCAGCAGCCCCCGGGACAGGGCTGCGAATGAGCAGTTCTTC. It is translated as CASSPRDRAANEQFF. This chain connects TRBV7-3 to TRBJ2-1, with 9 bases lining up with TRBD1. This CDR3 has 15 residues. Germline V gene lookup returns CDR1 SGHTA and CDR2 FQGTGA. V was clipped by 5 bases and J by 7 bases; unmatched bases: 9.

The chain couples TRBV7-9 to TRBJ1-2, with TRBD1 as a possible D gene (5 bases). The CDR3 is 15 residues long. Germline assignment: CDR1 SEHNR and CDR2 FQNEAQ (reference sequence). The germline V and J ends were trimmed by 7 bases and 4 bases, with 19 bases remaining between them. The CDR3 loop is CASTPHGKGVYGYTF. The CDR3 DNA reads TGTGCCAGCACCCCTCACGGGAAAGGGGTCTATGGCTACACCTTC. The whole variable domain, remainder taken from reference TRBV7-9 and TRBJ1-2, is DTGVSQNPRHKITKRGQNVTFRCDPISEHNRLYWYRQTLGQGPEFLTYFQNEAQLEKSRLLSDRFSAERPKGSFSTLEIQRTEQGDSAMYLCASTPHGKGVYGYTFGSGTRLTVV.

This clone showed up just a few times. The V call is TRBV7-7, the J call TRBJ2-5; TRBD1 matches 7 bases. The CDR3 totals 13 residues. The V gene end was trimmed by 5 bases and the J gene end by 6 bases; junction bases not matched to a gene: 6. CDR1 is SSHAT and CDR2 is FNYEAQ in the germline V gene (reference sequence). This CDR3 reads CASSVDREQTQYF. The CDR3, as DNA: TGTGCCAGCAGCGTTGACAGGGAACAGACCCAGTACTTC.

The gene calls are TRBV10-3 and TRBJ1-5, with a tentative D call TRBD1 (6 bases). V lost 6 bases to trimming and J lost 6 bases, with 18 bases between them. The germline gives CDR1 ENHRY, CDR2 SYGVKD. The CDR3 is 15 residues long. The CDR3 sequence is CAISERDTGFQPQHF. DNA for the CDR3: TGTGCCATCAGCGAGAGGGACACGGGCTTTCAGCCCCAGCATTTT.

The V call is TRBV29-1, the J call TRBJ2-1; 7 bases map to TRBD1. The V and J ends lost 6 bases and 4 bases, in that order; junction bases with no gene match: 3. The CDR3 consists of 12 residues. Germline CDR1 reads SQVTM; CDR2 reads ANQGSEA. CDR3 sequence (DNA): TGCAGCGTGAAGACAGGGTACAATGAGCAGTTCTTC. It specifies CSVKTGYNEQFF.

The table lists this clone with a few counts. The chain carries TRBV5-1 and TRBJ2-1; TRBD2 matches 8 bases. CDR3 length equals 14 residues. Germline V gene lookup returns CDR1 SGHRS and CDR2 YFSETQ. V was pared by 5 bases and J by 5 bases, with 6 bases of the junction left unmatched. Written as DNA, the CDR3 is TGCGCCAGCAGTCGGCTAGCGGGTGACAATGAGCAGTTCTTC. It encodes CASSRLAGDNEQFF. Variable domain in full (rest from reference TRBV5-1 and TRBJ2-1): KAGVTQTPRYLIKTRGQQVTLSCSPISGHRSVSWYQQTPGQGLQFLFEYFSETQRNKGNFPGRFSGRQFSNSRSEMNVSTLELGDSALYLCASSRLAGDNEQFFGPGTRLTVL.

V usage is TRBV13 and J usage is TRBJ2-7, with TRBD2 matching over 7 bases. J was trimmed by 4 bases and V by 3 bases; bases with no gene match: 6. Germline V gives CDR1 PRHDT, CDR2 FYEKMQ (reference sequence). This CDR3 contains 14 residues. Here the CDR3 reads CASSLGGFGYEQYF. The CDR3 coding sequence is TGTGCCAGCAGCTTGGGGGGGTTTGGGTACGAGCAGTACTTC.

This chain links TRBV27 with TRBJ2-3; D may match TRBD1 or TRBD2 (6 bases each). The CDR3 extends over 14 amino acids. The germline V gene has CDR1 MNHEY and CDR2 SMNVEV (reference sequence). V was shortened by 2 bases and J by 4 bases, with 10 bases between the two germline ends. The chain's CDR3 is CASSLRGRADTQYF. The CDR3 DNA sequence: TGTGCCAGCAGTTTACGGGGGCGCGCAGATACGCAGTATTTT.

The chain couples TRBV5-6 to TRBJ2-3; 9 bases fit TRBD1. The length of the CDR3 is 15 residues. Per the germline V gene, CDR1 is SGHDT and CDR2 is YYEEEE. The J segment lost 5 bases and the V segment lost 4 bases, leaving 8 bases of the junction unmatched. The CDR3 spells CASSLRDRVRDTQYF. DNA for the CDR3: TGTGCCAGCAGCCTCCGGGACAGGGTGAGAGATACGCAGTATTTT.

The table lists this clone with a count of one. V usage is TRBV7-9 and J usage is TRBJ2-3, with no clear D. V lost 7 bases and J 2 bases, leaving 10 bases between the germline ends. CDR1 is SEHNR and CDR2 is FQNEAQ in the germline V gene (reference sequence). The CDR3 extends over 13 amino acids. CDR3 sequence: CASNPPYTDTQYF. The DNA of the CDR3 is TGTGCCAGCAACCCCCCGTACACAGATACGCAGTATTTT.

The chain carries TRBV28 and TRBJ2-5; D assignment may be TRBD1 or TRBD2 (5 bases each). Trimming took off 6 bases at V and 1 base at J, with 12 bases between the two ends. CDR1 and CDR2 from the germline V gene are MDHEN and SYDVKM. This CDR3 spans 14 amino acids. CDR3 coding DNA: TGTGCCAGCAGCCCCCCGGGACCCCAAGAGACCCAGTACTTC. It codes for CASSPPGPQETQYF.

The V call is TRBV27, the J call TRBJ2-7; weak D call: TRBD2 (5 bases). Germline lookup yields CDR1 MNHEY and CDR2 SMNVEV (reference sequence). This CDR3 region has 15 residues. Trimming removed 6 bases from V and 0 bases from J, with 15 bases in between. This CDR3 is CASSQEGASSYEQYF. The CDR3 bases are TGTGCCAGCAGCCAAGAGGGCGCTAGCTCCTACGAGCAGTACTTC.

The chain recombines TRBV6-5 with TRBJ2-1, with D perhaps assigned TRBD1 or TRBD2 (5 bases each). The ends were cut back, 5 bases at V and 5 bases at J, with 10 bases in the middle. This CDR3 spans 13 amino acids. Germline CDR1 reads MNHEY; CDR2 reads SVGAGI. The CDR3 sequence: CASSEGPNNEQFF. The CDR3 DNA sequence: TGTGCCAGCAGTGAGGGACCCAACAATGAGCAGTTCTTC.

CDR3 amino acids: CASSSPLAEYYEQYF. The CDR3 nucleotides are TGTGCCAGCAGCTCCCCCCTAGCGGAATACTACGAGCAGTACTTC. V usage is TRBV5-4 and J usage is TRBJ2-7; 7 positions agree with TRBD2. With 3 bases clipped from V and 3 bases from J, the junction kept 9 bases outside the gene matches. CDR1 SGHNT and CDR2 YYREEE come from the germline V gene (reference sequence). This CDR3 comprises 15 residues.

The rearrangement uses TRBV4-1 and TRBJ2-7; 7 positions agree with TRBD1. Germline V gene data show CDR1 as MGHRA and CDR2 as YSYEKL. V shed 0 bases, J shed 1 base, and the junction held 3 bases outside the gene matches. This CDR3 is built from 15 residues. This CDR3 is CASSQENRGSYEQYF. The DNA of the CDR3 is TGCGCCAGCAGCCAAGAAAACAGGGGTTCCTACGAGCAGTACTTC.

At least ten counts were recorded for this clone. This sequence joins TRBV28 and TRBJ1-5; no clear D. CDR1 and CDR2 (germline): MDHEN, SYDVKM. This CDR3 comprises 12 residues. The V gene lost 2 bases and the J gene lost 8 bases, with 7 bases spanning the gap. CDR3 nucleotide sequence: TGTGCCAGCAGTTTAAATGGAGAGCCCCAGCATTTT. Its translation: CASSLNGEPQHF.

At least ten counts were recorded for this clone. This chain joins TRBV9 and TRBJ1-2, with D hard to call. The CDR3 extends over 15 amino acids. Trimming stripped 5 bases from V and 3 bases from J, with 17 bases between. Germline loops: CDR1 SGDLS, CDR2 YYNGEE. CDR3 loop: CASSGTQWGDYGYTF. The CDR3 DNA sequence: TGTGCCAGCAGTGGTACACAATGGGGAGACTATGGCTACACCTTC.

The chain carries TRBV7-7 and TRBJ2-3; perhaps TRBD2 as D (6 bases). The V gene lost 5 bases and the J gene lost 2 bases, with 11 bases spanning the gap. CDR1 and CDR2 from the germline V gene are SSHAT and FNYEAQ (reference sequence). The CDR3 totals 14 residues. The CDR3 DNA is TGTGCCAGCAGCCTTGGAGGGATCACAGATACGCAGTATTTT. Its protein product is CASSLGGITDTQYF.

This clone has at least ten counts. The chain recombines TRBV7-4 with TRBJ1-5; TRBD1 aligns across 7 bases. Looked up from germline, CDR1 is SGHVT and CDR2 is SQSDAQ. This CDR3 contains 15 residues. V shed 4 bases and J 2 bases; nucleotides not matched to a gene: 5. The CDR3: CASSSTGSGNQPQHF. The DNA of the CDR3 is TGTGCCAGCAGCTCGACAGGGTCAGGCAATCAGCCCCAGCATTTT.

This clone appeared a few times. This chain connects TRBV5-4 to TRBJ2-7; D is uncertain. The CDR3 runs 12 residues. Germline-derived CDR1 and CDR2 are SGHNT and YYREEE (reference sequence). The V end lost 2 bases, the J end lost 3 bases, and 6 bases lay between the germline ends. The CDR3 region is CASSFGIYEQYF. The CDR3, as DNA: TGTGCCAGCAGCTTTGGGATCTACGAGCAGTACTTC. The whole variable domain, filled in from reference TRBV5-4 and TRBJ2-7, reads ETGVTQSPTHLIKTRGQQVTLRCSSQSGHNTVSWYQQALGQGPQFIFQYYREEENGRGNFPPRFSGLQFPNYSSELNVNALELDDSALYLCASSFGIYEQYFGPGTRLTVT.

Concerning this clone: The junction departs from germline at one end; a sequencing error may be responsible. This chain joins TRBV5-8 and TRBJ2-1; D could derive from TRBD1 or TRBD2 (5 bases each). Germline CDR1 SGHTS, CDR2 YDEGEE. This CDR3 is built from 12 residues. DNA for the CDR3: TGTGCCAGCAGCTTGCGAGGGGACGAGCGGTTCTTC. It translates to CASSLRGDERFF.

This clone was found a few times. This chain uses TRBV15 with TRBJ2-1; unclear D gene. The CDR3 runs 15 residues. Trimming cost V 6 bases and J 2 bases, with 14 bases left between them. In germline, CDR1 is LNHNV, CDR2 YYDKDF (reference sequence). CDR3 amino acids: CATRVRTEPYNEQFF. In nucleotides, the CDR3 is TGTGCCACCAGAGTAAGGACCGAGCCCTACAATGAGCAGTTCTTC. The full variable domain, with the rest looked up from reference TRBV15 and TRBJ2-1, is DAMVIQNPRYQVTQFGKPVTLSCSQTLNHNVMYWYQQKSSQAPKLLFHYYDKDFNNEADTPDNFQSRRPNTSFCFLDIRSPGLGDTAMYLCATRVRTEPYNEQFFGPGTRLTVL.

The chain recombines TRBV9 with TRBJ1-5; 9 bases match TRBD1. V was pared by 0 bases and J by 6 bases, with 4 bases of the junction left unmatched. This CDR3 contains 15 residues. Germline loops: CDR1 SGDLS, CDR2 YYNGEE. CDR3 in DNA: TGTGCCAGCAGCGTAGAAGGGACAGGGTCTCAGCCCCAGCATTTT. This encodes CASSVEGTGSQPQHF.

J is TRBJ2-7 and V is TRBV4-1; 9 nucleotides match TRBD1. In germline, CDR1 is MGHRA, CDR2 YSYEKL. V trimming: 4 bases; J trimming: 2 bases; junction bases outside the gene matches: 6. This CDR3 spans 15 amino acids. Here the CDR3 reads CASSPGTGIPYEQYF. In DNA, the CDR3 is TGCGCCAGCAGCCCCGGGACAGGGATCCCCTACGAGCAGTACTTC.

Turning to this clone: A read error is the likely source, as a far larger clone sits one nucleotide away. The V and J genes are TRBV28 and TRBJ2-5; 7 positions match TRBD1. This CDR3 has 16 amino acids. Germline lookup yields CDR1 MDHEN and CDR2 SYDVKM. The CDR3 region is CASRLRQGRIQKTQYF. DNA for the CDR3: TGTGCCAGCAGACTAAGACAGGGACGGATCCAAAAGACCCAGTACTTC.

This sequence joins TRBV29-1 and TRBJ2-7; possibly TRBD1 for D (6 bases). Trimming cost V 7 bases and J 0 bases, with 19 bases left between them. CDR1 is SQVTM, CDR2 ANQGSEA, per germline. CDR3 length: 15 amino acids. The CDR3 region has the DNA TGCAGCGCCGCCGGGCAGGGGCAAATCTCCTACGAGCAGTACTTC. Its translation is CSAAGQGQISYEQYF.

The chain links TRBV27 to TRBJ2-7, with D possibly TRBD1 on 6 matching bases. With 1 base removed from V and 5 bases from J, the gap between germline ends came to 12 bases. Germline V CDR1 and CDR2: MNHEY, SMNVEV (reference sequence). The CDR3 covers 14 residues. DNA of the CDR3: TGTGCCAGCAGTTTATACAGGGCCGGGGACGAGCAGTACTTC. Residues: CASSLYRAGDEQYF.

J is TRBJ2-7 and V is TRBV21-1; no check of the table's D call, TRBD2, against the DNA was made. TRBV21-1 is labeled a pseudogene. CDR3 length equals 15 residues. CDR3 protein: CASSKVRGPTYEQYF. For the CDR3, the DNA is TGTGCCAGCAGCAAAGTGCGGGGGCCAACCTACGAGCAGTACTTC.

The chain is built from TRBV28 and TRBJ2-3; a weak D match, TRBD2 (5 bases). Germline values: CDR1 MDHEN, CDR2 SYDVKM. V lost 5 bases to trimming and J lost 4 bases, with 13 bases between them. The CDR3 extends over 14 amino acids. Written as DNA, the CDR3 is TGTGCCAGCAGTCCCGGACTGTCCCCAGATACGCAGTATTTT. Its protein is CASSPGLSPDTQYF.

The chain uses TRBV6-6 and TRBJ2-2; maybe TRBD1 (5 bases). CDR1 is MNHNY and CDR2 is SVGAGI in the germline V gene (reference sequence). V lost 4 bases and J lost 1, with 13 bases in between. The CDR3 has 16 residues. CDR3 residues: CASSLYRPLNTGELFF. CDR3 DNA: TGTGCCAGCAGTTTGTACAGGCCGTTGAACACCGGGGAGCTGTTTTTT.

The chain has TRBV6-4 and TRBJ2-1; D is undetermined. Germline-derived CDR1 and CDR2 are MRHNA and SNTAGT. The CDR3 loop spans 14 amino acids. Between the trimmed V and J ends, which lost 2 bases and 9 bases, there was a span of 14 bases. The CDR3 region is CASSDIAFRTEQFF. In DNA, the CDR3 is TGTGCCAGCAGTGACATTGCGTTCCGAACTGAGCAGTTCTTC.